Given below is one T cell receptor (beta chain) in context. Reverse transcription of roughly 0.5 to 1 ug RNA was performed with random hexamers. A single record per CDR3 protein comes from TCRdb applying MiXCR to the immunoSEQ multiplex PCR reads. The sample lists 210,000 or so distinct CDR3 sequences; 94% were seen once. This entry belongs to a study of CD8 T cells in Susac syndrome. There are 19 residues in the CDR3. Germline V gene data show CDR1 as DFQATT and CDR2 as SNEGSKA (reference sequence). Trimming took 3 bases from V and 1 from J; bases not matched to a gene: 15. Both CD4+ and CD8+ T cells were negatively isolated, and TEMRA cells underwent FACS enrichment.

The TCR was taken from a human donor with Susac syndrome. The specimen was CD4+ T cells from PBMCs. The V and J genes are TRBV20-1 and TRBJ1-5, with 10 bases that match TRBD1. For the CDR3, the DNA is TGCAGTGCTAGTGCGTTTGGGACAGGGGACCTCCAAAGCAATCAGCCCCAGCATTTT. Translating it yields CSASAFGTGDLQSNQPQHF.